A selection of T cell receptor beta chains follows, all from one sample in a study of OX40 agonist ivuxolimab in advanced cancers. Some clones are missing from TCRdb's copy, which holds only in-frame ones; the method was immunoSEQ multiplex PCR. The sample gives approximately 20,000 clones, approximately 90% of which show up once; roughly 13% is in the top ten. Sequenced here: CD4+ or CD8+ T cells sorted from blood, sampled in a trial of the OX40 agonist ivuxolimab. Receptors were obtained from an adult with an advanced solid tumor such as melanoma, head and neck, liver or kidney cancer. Each CDR3 is given with its conserved first and last residue. D genes are given only for firm matches. Rows give clone size only sometimes, using once, few, many, or a class for an expanded clone.

V gene: TRBV5-4; J gene: TRBJ1-1; clone size: -; D gene: TRBD1; CDR3 protein: CASSPGQGYEAFF; CDR3 DNA: TGTGCCAGCAGCCCCGGACAGGGATATGAAGCTTTCTTT
V gene: TRBV27; J gene: TRBJ2-3; clone size: -; D gene: -; CDR3 protein: CASSQGPSPRNTQYF; CDR3 DNA: TGTGCCAGCAGTCAGGGACCATCGCCCAGAAATACGCAGTATTTT
V gene: TRBV14; J gene: TRBJ1-3; clone size: -; D gene: TRBD1; CDR3 protein: CASSQEQGYGNTIYF; CDR3 DNA: TGTGCCAGCAGCCAAGAACAGGGGTATGGAAACACCATATATTTT
V gene: TRBV7-9; J gene: TRBJ1-1; clone size: -; D gene: -; CDR3 protein: CASSFNGWNTEAFF; CDR3 DNA: TGTGCCAGCAGCTTTAATGGATGGAACACTGAAGCTTTCTTT
V gene: TRBV19; J gene: TRBJ2-7; clone size: once; D gene: -; CDR3 protein: CASSPLGSTTYEQYF; CDR3 DNA: TGTGCCAGTAGTCCCCTAGGGTCCACTACCTACGAGCAGTACTTC
V gene: TRBV19; J gene: TRBJ1-2; clone size: -; D gene: -; CDR3 protein: CATSWESNYGYTF; CDR3 DNA: TGTGCCACCTCGTGGGAGTCTAACTATGGCTACACCTTC
V gene: TRBV11-2; J gene: TRBJ2-2; clone size: -; D gene: TRBD1; CDR3 protein: CASSHGQGINTGELFF; CDR3 DNA: TGTGCCAGCAGCCACGGACAGGGAATAAACACCGGGGAGCTGTTTTTT
V gene: TRBV6-6; J gene: TRBJ2-1; clone size: -; D gene: -; CDR3 protein: CASSAGENNEQFF; CDR3 DNA: TGTGCCAGCAGTGCAGGGGAGAATAATGAGCAGTTCTTC
V gene: TRBV2; J gene: TRBJ2-7; clone size: few; D gene: -; CDR3 protein: CASSEVSSPGDEQYF; CDR3 DNA: TGTGCCAGCAGTGAAGTGAGCAGCCCGGGCGACGAGCAGTACTTC
V gene: TRBV6-4; J gene: TRBJ2-2; clone size: -; D gene: TRBD2; CDR3 protein: CASSDGSGEGTGELFF; CDR3 DNA: TGTGCCAGCAGTGACGGCAGCGGGGAGGGCACCGGGGAGCTGTTTTTT
V gene: TRBV6-5; J gene: TRBJ2-7; clone size: -; D gene: TRBD1; CDR3 protein: CAIRQGSEQYF; CDR3 DNA: TGTGCCATCCGACAGGGAAGCGAGCAGTACTTC
V gene: TRBV5-6; J gene: TRBJ2-2; clone size: -; D gene: -; CDR3 protein: CASSLGVNTGELFF; CDR3 DNA: TGTGCCAGCAGCTTGGGGGTAAACACCGGGGAGCTGTTTTTT
V gene: TRBV7-9; J gene: TRBJ1-1; clone size: few; D gene: TRBD1; CDR3 protein: CASSLTGTTEAFF; CDR3 DNA: TGTGCCAGCAGCCTGACAGGGACCACTGAAGCTTTCTTT
V gene: TRBV7-9; J gene: TRBJ2-3; clone size: -; D gene: -; CDR3 protein: CASSLYTPKTDTQYF; CDR3 DNA: TGTGCCAGCAGCTTGTACACCCCAAAGACAGATACGCAGTATTTT
V gene: TRBV7-8; J gene: TRBJ2-3; clone size: -; D gene: -; CDR3 protein: CASSVGSPTDTQYF; CDR3 DNA: TGTGCCAGCAGCGTCGGGAGCCCGACAGATACGCAGTATTTT
V gene: TRBV6-6; J gene: TRBJ1-5; clone size: -; D gene: -; CDR3 protein: CASSYGGGGNQPQHF; CDR3 DNA: TGTGCCAGCAGTTACGGCGGGGGAGGCAATCAGCCCCAGCATTTT
V gene: TRBV11-3; J gene: TRBJ2-3; clone size: -; D gene: TRBD1; CDR3 protein: CASSWGQGADTQYF; CDR3 DNA: TGTGCCAGCAGCTGGGGACAGGGGGCAGATACGCAGTATTTT
V gene: TRBV4-1; J gene: TRBJ2-2; clone size: -; D gene: TRBD1; CDR3 protein: CASSQGRQGKGTGELFF; CDR3 DNA: TGCGCCAGCAGCCAGGGGAGACAGGGTAAAGGCACCGGGGAGCTGTTTTTT
V gene: TRBV6-1; J gene: TRBJ2-1; clone size: few; D gene: TRBD1; CDR3 protein: CASSEATGVDEQFF; CDR3 DNA: TGTGCCAGCAGTGAAGCGACAGGGGTCGATGAGCAGTTCTTC
V gene: TRBV7-2; J gene: TRBJ2-7; clone size: -; D gene: -; CDR3 protein: CASSLGGGGFLNYEQYF; CDR3 DNA: TGTGCCAGCAGCTTAGGGGGGGGCGGCTTCCTAAACTACGAGCAGTACTTC
V gene: TRBV11-2; J gene: TRBJ2-3; clone size: -; D gene: TRBD1; CDR3 protein: CASSLAGTGPDTQYF; CDR3 DNA: TGTGCCAGCAGCTTAGCCGGGACAGGACCAGATACGCAGTATTTT
V gene: TRBV5-1; J gene: TRBJ1-2; clone size: -; D gene: TRBD1; CDR3 protein: CASSTPDRVNGYTF; CDR3 DNA: TGCGCCAGCAGCACCCCGGACAGGGTCAATGGCTACACCTTC
V gene: TRBV4-1; J gene: TRBJ2-7; clone size: -; D gene: -; CDR3 protein: CASSQERVYEQYF; CDR3 DNA: TGCGCCAGCAGCCAAGAGAGGGTGTACGAGCAGTACTTC
V gene: TRBV28; J gene: TRBJ2-7; clone size: -; D gene: -; CDR3 protein: CASSSGSRGSYEQYF; CDR3 DNA: TGTGCCAGCAGTTCAGGATCGCGAGGCTCCTACGAGCAGTACTTC
V gene: TRBV5-6; J gene: TRBJ2-7; clone size: -; D gene: -; CDR3 protein: CASSLVSSYEQYF; CDR3 DNA: TGTGCCAGCAGCTTAGTCAGTTCCTACGAGCAGTACTTC
V gene: TRBV25-1; J gene: TRBJ2-7; clone size: -; D gene: TRBD1; CDR3 protein: CASSERRGDPGTDEQYF; CDR3 DNA: TGTGCCAGCAGTGAAAGGAGAGGGGACCCGGGGACAGACGAGCAGTACTTC
V gene: TRBV28; J gene: TRBJ1-1; clone size: -; D gene: -; CDR3 protein: CASTWMNTEAFF; CDR3 DNA: TGTGCCAGCACTTGGATGAACACTGAAGCTTTCTTT
V gene: TRBV29-1; J gene: TRBJ1-3; clone size: -; D gene: -; CDR3 protein: CSVEDGRNTIYF; CDR3 DNA: TGCAGCGTTGAAGATGGTAGAAACACCATATATTTT
V gene: TRBV19; J gene: TRBJ1-3; clone size: -; D gene: -; CDR3 protein: CASSPSSGNTIYF; CDR3 DNA: TGTGCCAGTAGTCCCTCCTCTGGAAACACCATATATTTT
V gene: TRBV4-1; J gene: TRBJ2-1; clone size: -; D gene: -; CDR3 protein: CASSQVAFIDEQFF; CDR3 DNA: TGCGCCAGCAGCCAAGTGGCTTTTATCGATGAGCAGTTCTTC
V gene: TRBV9; J gene: TRBJ2-3; clone size: -; D gene: TRBD2; CDR3 protein: CASVGLAGGSESTDTQYF; CDR3 DNA: TGTGCCAGCGTCGGACTAGCGGGAGGCAGCGAGAGCACAGATACGCAGTATTTT
V gene: TRBV30; J gene: TRBJ1-6; clone size: large; D gene: -; CDR3 protein: CAWGNPSPLHF; CDR3 DNA: TGTGCCTGGGGGAACCCCTCACCCCTCCACTTT
V gene: TRBV9; J gene: TRBJ1-3; clone size: -; D gene: -; CDR3 protein: CASSVQEAFSGNTIYF; CDR3 DNA: TGTGCCAGCAGCGTCCAAGAAGCCTTCTCTGGAAACACCATATATTTT
V gene: TRBV11-2; J gene: TRBJ1-4; clone size: -; D gene: -; CDR3 protein: CASSLQSGHNEKLFF; CDR3 DNA: TGTGCCAGCAGCCTCCAGTCCGGGCATAATGAAAAACTGTTTTTT
V gene: TRBV12-5; J gene: TRBJ2-3; clone size: -; D gene: TRBD2; CDR3 protein: CASGTGTTSTDTQYF; CDR3 DNA: TGTGCTAGTGGCACCGGGACTACTAGCACAGATACGCAGTATTTT
V gene: TRBV19; J gene: TRBJ1-1; clone size: -; D gene: TRBD1; CDR3 protein: CASRPTGDTEAFF; CDR3 DNA: TGTGCCAGTAGACCGACAGGGGACACTGAAGCTTTCTTT
V gene: TRBV5-1; J gene: TRBJ1-3; clone size: -; D gene: -; CDR3 protein: CASSLATSISGNTIYF; CDR3 DNA: TGCGCCAGCAGCTTGGCGACCTCAATCTCTGGAAACACCATATATTTT
V gene: TRBV4-2; J gene: TRBJ2-1; clone size: -; D gene: TRBD2; CDR3 protein: CASSPLAGGLSYNEQFF; CDR3 DNA: TGTGCCAGCAGCCCCCTGGCGGGAGGCCTCTCCTACAATGAGCAGTTCTTC
V gene: TRBV10-3; J gene: TRBJ1-3; clone size: -; D gene: TRBD1; CDR3 protein: CAISALTGTGNTIYF; CDR3 DNA: TGTGCCATCAGTGCCTTGACAGGGACTGGAAACACCATATATTTT
V gene: TRBV27; J gene: TRBJ2-7; clone size: -; D gene: -; CDR3 protein: CASSPSWGAEVHEQYF; CDR3 DNA: TGTGCCAGCAGCCCAAGCTGGGGGGCTGAGGTTCACGAGCAGTACTTC
V gene: TRBV29-1; J gene: TRBJ2-3; clone size: -; D gene: TRBD2; CDR3 protein: CSVFGLAGDRARDTQYF; CDR3 DNA: TGCAGCGTCTTTGGACTAGCGGGGGATCGTGCTAGGGATACGCAGTATTTT
V gene: TRBV11-2; J gene: TRBJ1-3; clone size: -; D gene: -; CDR3 protein: CASSLDLNSWGNTIYF; CDR3 DNA: TGTGCCAGCAGCTTAGATCTGAACAGCTGGGGAAACACCATATATTTT
V gene: TRBV7-9; J gene: TRBJ2-1; clone size: -; D gene: -; CDR3 protein: CASSIRRVVHNEQFF; CDR3 DNA: TGTGCCAGCAGCATTCGACGGGTAGTTCACAATGAGCAGTTCTTC
V gene: TRBV2; J gene: TRBJ2-7; clone size: -; D gene: -; CDR3 protein: CASSGFGRKERDPYEQYF; CDR3 DNA: TGTGCCAGCAGTGGGTTCGGACGGAAGGAGCGAGATCCCTACGAGCAGTACTTC
V gene: TRBV30; J gene: TRBJ1-1; clone size: few; D gene: -; CDR3 protein: CAWSVWQGGTEAFF; CDR3 DNA: TGTGCCTGGAGTGTGTGGCAGGGTGGGACTGAAGCTTTCTTT
V gene: TRBV10-3; J gene: TRBJ2-7; clone size: -; D gene: -; CDR3 protein: CASEEGVGEQYF; CDR3 DNA: TGTGCCAGCGAAGAAGGGGTCGGTGAGCAGTACTTC
V gene: TRBV6-6; J gene: TRBJ2-7; clone size: -; D gene: -; CDR3 protein: CASNTGAIEQYF; CDR3 DNA: TGTGCCAGCAATACCGGAGCGATCGAGCAGTACTTC
V gene: TRBV5-1; J gene: TRBJ1-4; clone size: -; D gene: TRBD1; CDR3 protein: CASSLGQGGGAANEKLFF; CDR3 DNA: TGCGCCAGCAGCCTCGGACAGGGCGGGGGAGCAGCTAATGAAAAACTGTTTTTT
V gene: TRBV7-9; J gene: TRBJ1-4; clone size: -; D gene: -; CDR3 protein: CASSLEAPRELFF; CDR3 DNA: TGTGCCAGCAGCTTAGAGGCCCCGAGGGAACTGTTTTTT
V gene: TRBV5-6; J gene: TRBJ2-7; clone size: -; D gene: -; CDR3 protein: CASSFKAPGHYEQYF; CDR3 DNA: TGTGCCAGCAGCTTCAAGGCCCCGGGACACTACGAGCAGTACTTC